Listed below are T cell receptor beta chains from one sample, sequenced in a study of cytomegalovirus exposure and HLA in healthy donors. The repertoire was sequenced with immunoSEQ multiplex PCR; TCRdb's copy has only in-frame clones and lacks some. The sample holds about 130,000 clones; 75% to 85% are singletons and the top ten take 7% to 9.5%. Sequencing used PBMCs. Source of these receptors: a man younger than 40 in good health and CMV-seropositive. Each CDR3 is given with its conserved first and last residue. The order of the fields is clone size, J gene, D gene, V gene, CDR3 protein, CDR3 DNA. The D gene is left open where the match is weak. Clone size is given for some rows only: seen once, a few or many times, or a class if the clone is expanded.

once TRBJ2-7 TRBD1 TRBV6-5 CASSYQGTGAYEQYF TGTGCCAGCAGTTACCAGGGGACAGGGGCCTACGAGCAGTACTTC
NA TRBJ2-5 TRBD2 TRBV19 CASRGAGGHQETQYF TGTGCCAGTAGGGGAGCGGGGGGCCACCAAGAGACCCAGTACTTC
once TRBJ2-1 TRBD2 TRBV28 CASLRASGAFEQFF TGTGCCAGCCTTAGGGCTAGCGGGGCTTTTGAGCAGTTCTTC
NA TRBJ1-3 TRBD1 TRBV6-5 CQSKGASGNTIYF TGTCAGTCGAAGGGGGCCTCTGGAAACACCATATATTTT
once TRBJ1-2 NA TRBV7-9 CASRQGDTGYGYTF TGTGCCAGCCGACAAGGGGATACAGGGTATGGCTACACCTTC
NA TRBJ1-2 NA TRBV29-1 CSVEPISEGGYGYTF TGCAGCGTTGAACCCATTTCAGAGGGCGGCTATGGCTACACCTTC
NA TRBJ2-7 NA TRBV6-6 CASSRIGEAYEQYF TGTGCCAGCAGTAGGATAGGGGAGGCCTACGAGCAGTACTTC
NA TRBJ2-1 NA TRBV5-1 CASSVRGGSSYNEQFF TGCGCCAGCAGCGTGAGGGGGGGGAGTTCCTACAATGAGCAGTTCTTC
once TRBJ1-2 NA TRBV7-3 CASSSGGGYTF TGTGCCAGCAGCTCAGGAGGGGGCTACACCTTC
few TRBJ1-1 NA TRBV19 CASSIGPTGNTEAFF TGTGCCAGTAGTATAGGCCCTACAGGGAACACTGAAGCTTTCTTT
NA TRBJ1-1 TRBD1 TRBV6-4 CASRTQGAANTEAFF TGTGCCAGCAGGACCCAGGGGGCGGCGAACACTGAAGCTTTCTTT
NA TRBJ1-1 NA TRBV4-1 CASSQVVRGLGNTEAFF TGCGCCAGCAGCCAAGTTGTAAGGGGTTTGGGGAACACTGAAGCTTTCTTT
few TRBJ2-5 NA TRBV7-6 CASSLRTVYQETQYF TGTGCCAGCAGTTTAAGGACAGTGTACCAAGAGACCCAGTACTTC
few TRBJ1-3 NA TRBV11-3 CASSLEGARGNTIYF TGTGCCAGCAGCTTAGAGGGGGCGCGTGGAAACACCATATATTTT
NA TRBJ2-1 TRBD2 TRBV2 CASKWAGGTYNEQFF TGTGCCAGCAAATGGGCGGGGGGAACTTACAATGAGCAGTTCTTC
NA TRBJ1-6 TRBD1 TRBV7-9 CASSPQDRRNSPLHF TGTGCCAGCAGCCCTCAGGACAGGCGGAATTCACCCCTCCACTTT
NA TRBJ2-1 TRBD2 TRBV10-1 CASSGSLGGEKFF TGCGCCAGCAGTGGTTCGTTGGGGGGGGAAAAGTTCTTC
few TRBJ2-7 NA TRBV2 CASSKGEQTYEQYF TGTGCCAGCAGTAAAGGAGAACAGACATACGAGCAGTACTTC
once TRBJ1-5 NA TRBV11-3 CASSPLDSSNQPQHF TGTGCCAGCTCCCCCTTGGACAGTAGCAATCAGCCCCAGCATTTT
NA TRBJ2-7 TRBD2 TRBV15 CATSREAGESSYEQYF TGTGCCACCAGCAGAGAGGCGGGGGAAAGCTCCTACGAGCAGTACTTC
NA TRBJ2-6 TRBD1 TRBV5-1 CASSYIQGNGANVLTF TGCGCCAGCAGCTACATACAGGGGAATGGGGCCAACGTCCTGACTTTC
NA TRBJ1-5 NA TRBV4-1 CASSPNRANQPQHF TGTGCCAGCAGCCCAAACAGGGCGAATCAGCCCCAGCATTTT
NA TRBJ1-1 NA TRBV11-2 CASSSPPFTEAFF TGTGCCAGCAGCTCCCCTCCCTTCACTGAAGCTTTCTTT
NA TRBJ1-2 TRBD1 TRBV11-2 CASSPLWRGRNRYGYTF TGTGCCAGCAGCCCCCTTTGGAGGGGGCGAAATAGGTATGGCTACACCTTC
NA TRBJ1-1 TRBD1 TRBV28 CASSLPRDRAFLVPAFF TGTGCCAGCAGCCTACCCCGGGACAGGGCCTTTCTCGTACCAGCTTTCTTT
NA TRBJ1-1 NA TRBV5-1 CASSPSPGSRAEAFF TGCGCCAGCAGCCCGAGCCCGGGATCGAGAGCTGAAGCTTTCTTT
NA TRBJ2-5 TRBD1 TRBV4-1 CASSLLPAGTGQETQYF TGCGCCAGCAGCCTACTTCCAGCCGGGACAGGGCAAGAGACCCAGTACTTC
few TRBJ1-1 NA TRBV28 CASSEGTSAFAFF TGTGCCAGCAGTGAGGGGACATCGGCTTTTGCTTTCTTT
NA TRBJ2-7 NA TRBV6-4 CASSEGDSGEQYF TGTGCCAGCAGTGAGGGCGATTCGGGGGAGCAGTACTTC
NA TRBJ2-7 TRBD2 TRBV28 CASSPSSGGATYEQYF TGTGCCAGCAGTCCCTCTAGCGGGGGGGCCACCTACGAGCAGTACTTC
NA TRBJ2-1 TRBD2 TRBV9 CASSVELAVNNEQFF TGTGCCAGCAGCGTAGAACTAGCGGTGAACAATGAGCAGTTCTTC
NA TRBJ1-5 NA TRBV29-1 CSVSGWSNQPQHF TGCAGCGTTTCCGGGTGGAGCAATCAGCCCCAGCATTTT
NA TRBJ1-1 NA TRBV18 CASSPPTGNTEAFF TGTGCCAGCTCACCACCTACGGGGAACACTGAAGCTTTCTTT
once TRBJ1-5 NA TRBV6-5 CASSRGMGNQPQHF TGTGCCAGCAGTAGGGGCATGGGCAATCAGCCCCAGCATTTT
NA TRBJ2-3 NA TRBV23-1 CASGLDTQYF TGCGCCAGCGGCCTGGATACGCAGTATTTT
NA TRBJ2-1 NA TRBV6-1 CASLREWSNYNEQFF TGTGCCAGCCTCCGGGAGTGGAGTAACTACAATGAGCAGTTCTTC
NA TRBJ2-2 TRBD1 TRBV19 CASSMGLGGYTGELFF TGTGCCAGTAGTATGGGGTTAGGGGGCTACACCGGGGAGCTGTTTTTT
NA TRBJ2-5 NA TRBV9 CASGQFDSDQETQYF TGTGCCAGCGGTCAATTCGACAGCGACCAAGAGACCCAGTACTTC
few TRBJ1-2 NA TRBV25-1 CASSAGAGRIAF TGTGCCAGCAGTGCTGGTGCTGGAAGGATAGCTTTC
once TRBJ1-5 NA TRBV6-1 CASSEGGKSNQPQHF TGTGCCAGCAGTGAAGGGGGCAAAAGCAATCAGCCCCAGCATTTT
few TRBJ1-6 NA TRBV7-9 CASSFPNSPLHF TGTGCCAGCAGCTTTCCGAATTCACCCCTCCACTTT
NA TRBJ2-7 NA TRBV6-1 CASRQTTYEQYF TGTGCCAGCAGGCAGACTACCTACGAGCAGTACTTC
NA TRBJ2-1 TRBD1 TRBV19 CASSFGQVSYNEQFF TGTGCCAGTAGTTTCGGACAGGTTTCCTACAATGAGCAGTTCTTC
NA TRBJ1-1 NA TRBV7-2 CASSFEGSTEAFF TGTGCCAGCAGCTTTGAAGGGAGCACTGAAGCTTTCTTT
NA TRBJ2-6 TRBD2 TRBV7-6 CASSPAAGGGASGANVLTF TGTGCCAGCAGCCCGGCGGCTGGCGGGGGGGCTTCTGGGGCCAACGTCCTGACTTTC